The entry below describes one T cell receptor (beta chain). The antigen is not known. This table comes from immunoSEQ multiplex PCR, and its TCRdb copy is limited to in-frame clones, with some not included. This table holds 50,000 to 60,000 clones, about three quarters found once. This entry is derived from a study of memory CD4+ T cells and cytomegalovirus serostatus. Study findings and constraints: About 40% of the roughly 150 known CMV-associated TCRbeta sequences appeared in CD4+ memory.

The sort gate was single viable CD3+CD4+CD8-CD45RO+ cells for memory CD4+ T cells. Donors' CMV status reflects serum IgG against pp150, pp28, p38, p52. Germline V lookup: CDR1 MGHRA, CDR2 YSYEKL. V was trimmed by 1 base and J by 3 bases, leaving 12 bases between them. The CDR3 spans 15 residues. The sequenced material came from memory CD4+ T cells from blood. This chain uses TRBV4-1 with TRBJ1-2; D remains ambiguous. This receptor was identified in an adult in good health and CMV-seropositive. The CDR3 loop is CASSQAKDGYYGYTF. As DNA, the CDR3 is TGCGCCAGCAGCCAAGCGAAGGACGGCTACTATGGCTACACCTTC.